This T cell receptor (beta chain) originates from a study of graft-versus-host responses after intestinal transplantation. On the study more broadly: Recipients received multivisceral, liver-intestinal, or isolated intestinal transplants. Every one of the recipients received anti-thymocyte globulin induction and afterwards took tacrolimus and steroids for 3 to 4 years. Study-level results: In recipient marrow, GvH clones were found, and some appeared first in ileum or blood. Across patients carrying graft-donor T cell macrochimerism, allografts held high graft-versus-host to host-versus-graft clonal ratios.

The germline V gene has CDR1 SGHNT and CDR2 YENEEA. Trimming cost V 5 bases and J 6 bases; bases outside gene matches: 7. The CDR3 has 14 residues. Assay: immunoSEQ multiplex PCR; the TCRdb copy retains only in-frame clones and omits some. This table holds tens of thousands of clones, 85% to 95% found once. Points on this clone: Its antigen is still unknown.

Specimen: unstimulated CD8+ T cells sorted from spleen or lymph node cells, collected before transplant. The chain recombines TRBV11-3 with TRBJ2-7; 10 bases are shared with TRBD2. The TCR comes from a human donor who was the organ donor for an intestinal transplant. The CDR3 DNA reads as TGTGCCAGCAGCCCAGCTAGCGGGAGCTCCGAGCAGTACTTC. This sequence encodes CASSPASGSSEQYF.